The 10 T cell receptor beta chains given below trace back to one sample, sequenced in a study of blood T cell repertoires in COVID-19. The method was immunoSEQ multiplex PCR; TCRdb's version includes in-frame clones alone and lacks a portion of them. Among roughly 35,000 clones, 87% were seen once, and the ten largest hold about 1.9%. Source material: peripheral blood. The origin of the receptors is a man aged 45-60 years with active or convalescent COVID-19.

The chain has TRBV28 and TRBJ1-3; D is unresolved. This CDR3 region has 16 residues. The germline gives CDR1 MDHEN, CDR2 SYDVKM. Trimming removed 5 bases at V and 0 bases at J, with 14 bases between. In DNA form, the CDR3 reads TGTGCCAGCAGTCCAGCATGGGAGATCTCTGGAAACACCATATATTTT. Its translation is CASSPAWEISGNTIYF. The full variable domain, with the rest looked up from reference TRBV28 and TRBJ1-3, is DVKVTQSSRYLVKRTGEKVFLECVQDMDHENMFWYRQDPGLGLRLIYFSYDVKMKEKGDIPEGYSVSREKKERFSLILESASTNQTSMYLCASSPAWEISGNTIYFGEGSWLTVV.

The chain is built from TRBV5-1 and TRBJ2-2, with 15 bases aligning to TRBD2. Looked up from germline, CDR1 is SGHRS and CDR2 is YFSETQ. This CDR3 has 16 residues. V was clipped by 4 bases and J by 4 bases; unmatched bases: 2. The CDR3, as DNA: TGCGCCAGCAGCCTGGGACTAGCGGGAGGCACCGGGGAGCTGTTTTTT. Translating gives CASSLGLAGGTGELFF. Full variable domain (missing parts from reference TRBV5-1 and TRBJ2-2): KAGVTQTPRYLIKTRGQQVTLSCSPISGHRSVSWYQQTPGQGLQFLFEYFSETQRNKGNFPGRFSGRQFSNSRSEMNVSTLELGDSALYLCASSLGLAGGTGELFFGEGSRLTVL.

The rearrangement joins TRBV14 to TRBJ1-3; D call uncertain. CDR3 length: 13 amino acids. V was pared by 4 bases and J by 4 bases, with 8 bases between. The germline CDR1 and CDR2 sequences are SGHDN and FVKESK. The CDR3 DNA reads as TGTGCCAGCAGCCTTTTTCTCGGAAACACCATATATTTT. As protein: CASSLFLGNTIYF.

The chain combines TRBV11-2 with TRBJ2-3; D is perhaps TRBD2 (6 bases). In germline, CDR1 is SGHAT, CDR2 FQNNGV. The CDR3 sequence is 16 residues long. V lost 3 bases and J 1 base, leaving 14 bases between the germline ends. The DNA for the CDR3 is TGTGCCAGCAGCTTTTCAGGCGGGATCGGCACAGATACGCAGTATTTT. Its translation: CASSFSGGIGTDTQYF.

A word on this clone: One end of the junction is discordant with germline, which a read error may explain. The chain carries TRBV6-5 and TRBJ2-2; perhaps TRBD2 as D (5 bases). The CDR3 spans 14 residues. CDR1 is MNHEY and CDR2 is SVGAGI in the germline V gene. As DNA, the CDR3 is TGTGCCAGCAGGGGTTACTCCAACACCGGGGAGCTATTTTTT. Translating it yields CASRGYSNTGELFF.

This chain connects TRBV28 to TRBJ2-2; the D is unclear. The CDR3 runs to 13 residues. V was trimmed by 2 bases and J by 6 bases, leaving 7 bases between them. Germline CDR1 and CDR2: MDHEN and SYDVKM. CDR3 loop: CASSLVRAGELFF. The DNA for the CDR3 is TGTGCCAGCAGTTTAGTCCGGGCCGGGGAGCTGTTTTTT.

This sequence joins TRBV3-1 (or the pseudogene TRBV3-2) and TRBJ2-3; 9 nucleotides agree with TRBD1. V shed 4 bases and J 4 bases; nucleotides not matched to a gene: 9. CDR3 length equals 16 residues. Looked up from germline, CDR1 is LGHDT and CDR2 is YNNKEL (reference sequence). The DNA for the CDR3 is TGTGCCAGCAGCCTTTATCGGGGACAGGGAGCAGATACGCAGTATTTT. It codes for CASSLYRGQGADTQYF.

CDR3 protein: CASSPRGLPLNEQFF. CDR3 coding DNA: TGTGCCAGCAGCCCAAGGGGACTTCCCTTGAATGAGCAGTTCTTC. The chain recombines TRBV7-6 with TRBJ2-1, with D maybe TRBD2 (6 bases). Germline V lookup: CDR1 SGHVS, CDR2 FNYEAQ. CDR3 length: 15 amino acids. Trimming shortened V by 5 bases and J by 7 bases, and 18 bases separated the two germline ends.

This clone came up once. The genes are TRBV7-2 and TRBJ2-3, with a tentative D call TRBD2 (5 bases). The CDR3 runs to 16 residues. Between the trimmed V and J ends, which lost 0 bases and 1 base, there was a span of 11 bases. Germline V CDR1 and CDR2: SGHTA, FQGNSA. CDR3 nucleotides: TGTGCCAGCAGCTTAGCGCCCGGAGCGGGCACAGATACGCAGTATTTT. Its protein product is CASSLAPGAGTDTQYF.

This clone was found a few times. The chain recombines TRBV4-1 with TRBJ1-2; a possible D gene is TRBD1 (5 bases). V shed 1 base and J shed 9 bases, with 18 bases lying between them. From germline, CDR1 is MGHRA and CDR2 YSYEKL. CDR3 size: 15 residues. The CDR3 protein is CASSQAMTAASRYTF. CDR3 in DNA: TGCGCCAGCAGCCAAGCGATGACAGCCGCTTCCCGCTACACCTTC.